This TCR beta chain was found in a study of T cell repertoires in cytomegalovirus infection. Whole-study context: Based on public TCR beta signatures, there were indications of CMV infection and of a matching HLA type. General study results and limits: CMV carriers having the relevant HLA were flagged by cumulative public TCR beta family frequency. HLA-C-restricted CMV clonotypes gave the most frequent clonotype in two of eight donors.

TCRdb re-derived calls from the reads in MiXCR, one entry per CDR3 protein. This table holds 380,000 or so distinct CDR3 sequences, about 32% found once. The V and J ends lost 6 bases and 5 bases respectively, with 12 bases between them. The CDR3 extends over 13 amino acids. Germline V gene sequence: CDR1 LNHDA, CDR2 SQIVND (reference sequence). As to this clonotype: Its specificity is unknown.

The chain couples TRBV19 to TRBJ2-3; TRBD2 might be the D (5 bases). The specimen comprised cultured PBMCs, sampled from culture after CMV antigen stimulation. The source of this sequence is a human donor in good health (CMV status not recorded). Some clones in this sample may be carry-over from other donors' samples. CDR3 loop: CASRGLLVDTQYF. In nucleotides, the CDR3 is TGTGCCAGTAGAGGACTCCTAGTAGATACGCAGTATTTT.